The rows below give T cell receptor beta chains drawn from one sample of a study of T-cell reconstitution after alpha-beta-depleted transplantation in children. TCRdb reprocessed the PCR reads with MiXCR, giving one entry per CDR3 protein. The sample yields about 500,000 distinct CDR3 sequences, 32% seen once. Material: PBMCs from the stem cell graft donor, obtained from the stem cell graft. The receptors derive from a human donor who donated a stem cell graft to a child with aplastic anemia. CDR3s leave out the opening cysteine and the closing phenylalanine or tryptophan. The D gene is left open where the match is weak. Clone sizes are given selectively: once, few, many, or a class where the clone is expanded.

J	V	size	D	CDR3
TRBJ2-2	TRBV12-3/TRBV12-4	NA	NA	ASRHRRGNTGELF
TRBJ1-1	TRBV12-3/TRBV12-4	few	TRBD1	ASSGDRAPTEAF
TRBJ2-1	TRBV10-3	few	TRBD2	AIRAGTSRHNEQF
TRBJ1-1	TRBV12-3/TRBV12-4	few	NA	ASSRDAYEAF
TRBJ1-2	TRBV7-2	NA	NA	ASSLATHRGSYGYT
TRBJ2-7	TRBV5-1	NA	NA	ASSLGQIYEQY
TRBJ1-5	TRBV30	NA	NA	AWRLDGYQPQH
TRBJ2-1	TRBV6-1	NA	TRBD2	ASNTGTSFREQQF
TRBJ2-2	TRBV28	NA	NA	ASSLPVTGELF
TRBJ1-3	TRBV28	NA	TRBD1	ASIRQGNSGNTIY
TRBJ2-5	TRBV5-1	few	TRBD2	ASSLEPAGYGQTQY
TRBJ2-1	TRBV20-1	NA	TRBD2	SARDLAGHSYNEQF
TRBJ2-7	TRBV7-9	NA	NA	ASSLVAGIDEQY
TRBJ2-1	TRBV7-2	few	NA	ASSPLGGAGYNEQF
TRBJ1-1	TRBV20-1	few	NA	SARWGQGDTEAF
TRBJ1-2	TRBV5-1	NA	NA	ASSLAREEDGYT
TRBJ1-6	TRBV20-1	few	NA	SARDGSSYNSPLH
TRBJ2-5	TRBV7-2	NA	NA	ASSLGRARQETQY
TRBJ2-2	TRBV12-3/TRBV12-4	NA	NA	ASSLISGPIPTGELF
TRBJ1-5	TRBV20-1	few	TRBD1	SARGRGGQGNQPQH
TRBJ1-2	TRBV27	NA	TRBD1	ASSFWDRSDGYT
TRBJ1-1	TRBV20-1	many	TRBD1	SARDDRVATEAF
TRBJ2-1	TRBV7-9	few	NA	ASSSPGERKYNEQF
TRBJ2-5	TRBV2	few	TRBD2	ASSVAGVAQETQY
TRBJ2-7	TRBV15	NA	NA	ATSRDRGRGYEQY
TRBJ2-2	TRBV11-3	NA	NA	ASSPGPILMNTGELF
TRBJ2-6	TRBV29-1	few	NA	SAGQNSGANVLT
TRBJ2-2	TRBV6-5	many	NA	ASRNTGELF
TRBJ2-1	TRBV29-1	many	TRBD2	SAGLTYNEQF
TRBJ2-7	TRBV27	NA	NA	ASSLSPSGSYEQY
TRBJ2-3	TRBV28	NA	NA	ASIFSSWARESTDTQY
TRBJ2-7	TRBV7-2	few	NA	ASSFRRTYEQY
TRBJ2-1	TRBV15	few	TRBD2	ATSSRGAGLAADEQF
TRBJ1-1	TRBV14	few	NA	ASSQTGRKAF
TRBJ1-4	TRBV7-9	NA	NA	ASPRPGQTNEKLF
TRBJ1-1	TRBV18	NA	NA	ASSPRRGTNTEAF
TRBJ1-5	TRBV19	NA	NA	ASSIDNRESVNQPQH
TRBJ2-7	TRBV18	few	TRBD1	ASSNRTGGEQY
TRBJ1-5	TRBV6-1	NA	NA	ATTGPDSNQPQH
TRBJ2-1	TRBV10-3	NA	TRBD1	AISASLGTGEGNEQF
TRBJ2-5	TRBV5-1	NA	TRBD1	ASSLDGTGETQY
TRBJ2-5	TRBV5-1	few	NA	ASSFGNSHTRETQY
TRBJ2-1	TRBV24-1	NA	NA	ATSRDSSSYNEQF